This T cell receptor beta chain was observed in a study of T cell responses to AZD1222 COVID-19 vaccine. Across the whole study: Investigators merged groups given second doses at roughly 4 or roughly 12 weeks.

CDR1 and CDR2 from the germline V gene are LGHNA and YNFKEQ. The CDR3 covers 13 residues. V was pared by 0 bases and J by 9 bases, with 11 bases between. The repertoire was sequenced with immunoSEQ multiplex PCR; TCRdb's copy has only in-frame clones and lacks some. The repertoire includes around 95,000 clones, 85% to 90% of them detected once, and roughly 15% sits in the top ten. Study-wide results and limits: The donors showed a predominance of white British ancestry and of females, with possible underestimation of clonal diversity. Within unmutated variant regions lay the reported targets of nearly half of spike-specific TCRs.

On this clone: Its target is not known.

The receptor comes from an adult in good health. This sequence joins TRBV4-2 and TRBJ1-2, with D possibly matching TRBD1 (5 bases). The sequencing here drew on peripheral blood, taken on day 0 of AZD1222 vaccination. The CDR3 spells CASSQEPGLRYTF. The CDR3 DNA sequence: TGTGCCAGCAGCCAAGAGCCAGGGCTTCGCTACACCTTC.